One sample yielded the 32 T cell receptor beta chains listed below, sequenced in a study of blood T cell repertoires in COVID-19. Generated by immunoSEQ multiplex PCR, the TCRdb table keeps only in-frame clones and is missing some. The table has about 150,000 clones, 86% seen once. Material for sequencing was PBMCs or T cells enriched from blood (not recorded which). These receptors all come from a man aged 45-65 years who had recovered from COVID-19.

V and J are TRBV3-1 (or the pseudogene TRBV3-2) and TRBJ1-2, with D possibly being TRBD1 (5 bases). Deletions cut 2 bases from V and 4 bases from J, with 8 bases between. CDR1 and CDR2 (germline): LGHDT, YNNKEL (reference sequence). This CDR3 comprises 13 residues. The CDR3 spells CASSQRGSYGYTF. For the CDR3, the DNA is TGTGCCAGCAGCCAAAGGGGTTCCTATGGCTACACCTTC.

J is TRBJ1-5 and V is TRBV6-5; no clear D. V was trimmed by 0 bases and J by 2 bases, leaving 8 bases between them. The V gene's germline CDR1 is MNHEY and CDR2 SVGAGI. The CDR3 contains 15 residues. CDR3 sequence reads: CASSYSGTGNQPQHF. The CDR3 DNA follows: TGTGCCAGCAGTTACTCCGGTACAGGCAATCAGCCCCAGCATTTT.

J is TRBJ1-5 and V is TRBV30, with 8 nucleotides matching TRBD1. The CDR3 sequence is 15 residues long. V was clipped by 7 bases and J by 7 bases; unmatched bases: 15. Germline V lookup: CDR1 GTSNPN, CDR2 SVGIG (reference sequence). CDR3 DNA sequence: TGTGCCTTCATCTCACGGGACAGGCCGGGGCAGCCCCAGCATTTT. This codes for CAFISRDRPGQPQHF.

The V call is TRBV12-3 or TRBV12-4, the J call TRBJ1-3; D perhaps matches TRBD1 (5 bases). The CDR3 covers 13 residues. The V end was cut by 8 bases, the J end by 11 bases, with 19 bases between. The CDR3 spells CASRQGGRSAIYF. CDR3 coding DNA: TGTGCCAGCCGGCAGGGAGGGAGGAGCGCCATATATTTT.

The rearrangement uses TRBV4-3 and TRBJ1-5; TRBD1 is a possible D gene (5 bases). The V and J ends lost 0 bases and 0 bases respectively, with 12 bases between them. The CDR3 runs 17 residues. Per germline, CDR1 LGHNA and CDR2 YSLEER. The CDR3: CASSQERSDSSNQPQHF. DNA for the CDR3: TGCGCCAGCAGCCAAGAAAGGTCTGACAGTAGCAATCAGCCCCAGCATTTT.

This chain's CDR3 is CASSQKPGGHEQYF. As DNA, the CDR3 is TGTGCCAGCAGCCAGAAGCCAGGGGGCCACGAGCAGTACTTC. The chain has TRBV3-1 (or the pseudogene TRBV3-2) and TRBJ2-7, with TRBD1 matching over 8 bases. The CDR3 is 14 amino acids. Germline values: CDR1 LGHDT, CDR2 YNNKEL (reference sequence). V trimming: 3 bases; J trimming: 5 bases; junction bases outside the gene matches: 6.

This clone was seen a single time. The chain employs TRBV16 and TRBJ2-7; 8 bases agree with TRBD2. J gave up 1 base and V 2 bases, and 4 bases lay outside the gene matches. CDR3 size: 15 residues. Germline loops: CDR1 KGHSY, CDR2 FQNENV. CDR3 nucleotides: TGTGCCAGCAGCCAAACGGGACTAGGGTCCTACGAGCAGTACTTC. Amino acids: CASSQTGLGSYEQYF.

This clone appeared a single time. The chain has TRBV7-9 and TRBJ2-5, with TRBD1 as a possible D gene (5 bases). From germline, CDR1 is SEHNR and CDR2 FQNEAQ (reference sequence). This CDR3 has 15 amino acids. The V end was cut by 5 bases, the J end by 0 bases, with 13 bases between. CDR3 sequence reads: CASSPRGYDQETQYF. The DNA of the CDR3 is TGTGCCAGCAGCCCAAGGGGCTACGACCAAGAGACCCAGTACTTC.

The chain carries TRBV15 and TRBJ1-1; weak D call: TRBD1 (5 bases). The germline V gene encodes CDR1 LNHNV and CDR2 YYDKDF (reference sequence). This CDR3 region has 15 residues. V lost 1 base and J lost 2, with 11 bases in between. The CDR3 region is CATSRGGIRNTEAFF. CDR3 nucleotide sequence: TGTGCCACCAGCAGAGGGGGCATTCGAAACACTGAAGCTTTCTTT.

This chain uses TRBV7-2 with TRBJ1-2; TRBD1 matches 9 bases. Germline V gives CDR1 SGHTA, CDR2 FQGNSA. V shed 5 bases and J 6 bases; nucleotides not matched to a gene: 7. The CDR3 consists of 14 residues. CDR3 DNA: TGTGCCAGCAGCAACCGGACAGGGGAGCATGGCTACACCTTC. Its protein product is CASSNRTGEHGYTF. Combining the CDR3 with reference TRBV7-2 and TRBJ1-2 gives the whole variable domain GAGVSQSPSNKVTEKGKDVELRCDPISGHTALYWYRQSLGQGLEFLIYFQGNSAPDKSGLPSDRFSAERTGGSVSTLTIQRTQQEDSAVYLCASSNRTGEHGYTFGSGTRLTVV.

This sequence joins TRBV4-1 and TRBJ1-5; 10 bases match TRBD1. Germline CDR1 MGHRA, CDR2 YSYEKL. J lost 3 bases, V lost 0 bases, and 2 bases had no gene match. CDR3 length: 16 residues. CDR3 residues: CASSQETGGANQPQHF. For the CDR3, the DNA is TGCGCCAGCAGCCAAGAGACAGGGGGCGCCAATCAGCCCCAGCATTTT.

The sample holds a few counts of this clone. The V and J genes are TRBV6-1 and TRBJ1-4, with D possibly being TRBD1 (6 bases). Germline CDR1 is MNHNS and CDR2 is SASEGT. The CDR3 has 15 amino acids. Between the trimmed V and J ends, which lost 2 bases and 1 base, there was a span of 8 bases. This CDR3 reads CASSEQTGTNEKLFF. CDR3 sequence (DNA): TGTGCCAGCAGTGAACAGACAGGAACTAATGAAAAACTGTTTTTT.

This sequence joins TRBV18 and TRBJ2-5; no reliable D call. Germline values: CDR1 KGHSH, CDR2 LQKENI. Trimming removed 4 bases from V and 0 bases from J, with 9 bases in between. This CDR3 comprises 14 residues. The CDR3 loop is CASSRDLYQETQYF. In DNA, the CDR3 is TGTGCCAGCTCACGAGACTTGTACCAAGAGACCCAGTACTTC.

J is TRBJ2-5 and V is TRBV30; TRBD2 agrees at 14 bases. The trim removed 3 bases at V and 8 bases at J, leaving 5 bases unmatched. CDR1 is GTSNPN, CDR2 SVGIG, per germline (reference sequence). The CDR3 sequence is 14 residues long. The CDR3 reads CAWRMTSGGGTQYF. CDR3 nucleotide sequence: TGTGCCTGGAGGATGACTAGCGGGGGGGGAACCCAGTACTTC.

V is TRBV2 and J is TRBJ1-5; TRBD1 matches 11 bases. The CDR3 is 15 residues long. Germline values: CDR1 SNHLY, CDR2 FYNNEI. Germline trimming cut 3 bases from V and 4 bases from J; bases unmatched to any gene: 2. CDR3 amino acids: CASSDGTGGNQPQHF. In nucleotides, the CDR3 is TGTGCCAGCAGTGATGGGACAGGGGGAAATCAGCCCCAGCATTTT.

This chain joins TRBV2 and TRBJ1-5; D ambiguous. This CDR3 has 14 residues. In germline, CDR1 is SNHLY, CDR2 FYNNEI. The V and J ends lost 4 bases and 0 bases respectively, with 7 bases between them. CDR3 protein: CASSGQYSNQPQHF. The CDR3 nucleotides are TGTGCCAGCAGTGGCCAGTATAGCAATCAGCCCCAGCATTTT.

The CDR3 spells CATSDFLRDSNQPQHF. The CDR3 DNA reads as TGTGCCACCAGTGATTTTTTGAGGGATAGCAATCAGCCCCAGCATTTT. V gene TRBV24-1 combines with J gene TRBJ1-5; D ambiguous. Per the germline V gene, CDR1 is KGHDR and CDR2 is SFDVKD. The CDR3 runs to 16 residues. V was shortened by 1 base and J by 0 bases, with 9 bases between the two germline ends.

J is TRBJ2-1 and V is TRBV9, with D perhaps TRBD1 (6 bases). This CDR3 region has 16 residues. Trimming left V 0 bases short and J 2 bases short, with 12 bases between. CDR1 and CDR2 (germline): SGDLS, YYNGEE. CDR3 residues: CASSVVVTGAYNEQFF. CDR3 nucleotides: TGTGCCAGCAGCGTAGTTGTGACAGGAGCCTACAATGAGCAGTTCTTC.

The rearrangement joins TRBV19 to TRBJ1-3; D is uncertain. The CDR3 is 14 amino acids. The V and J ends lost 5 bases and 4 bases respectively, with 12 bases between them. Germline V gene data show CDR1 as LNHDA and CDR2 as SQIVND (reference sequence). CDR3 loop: CASSVPGGGNTIYF. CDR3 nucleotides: TGTGCCAGTAGTGTACCGGGAGGAGGAAACACCATATATTTT.

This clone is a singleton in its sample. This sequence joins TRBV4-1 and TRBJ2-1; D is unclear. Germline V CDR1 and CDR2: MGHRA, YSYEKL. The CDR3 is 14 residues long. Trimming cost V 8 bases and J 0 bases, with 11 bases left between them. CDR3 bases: TGCGCCAGCTTAGGCGGTCGCTCCTACAATGAGCAGTTCTTC. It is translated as CASLGGRSYNEQFF.

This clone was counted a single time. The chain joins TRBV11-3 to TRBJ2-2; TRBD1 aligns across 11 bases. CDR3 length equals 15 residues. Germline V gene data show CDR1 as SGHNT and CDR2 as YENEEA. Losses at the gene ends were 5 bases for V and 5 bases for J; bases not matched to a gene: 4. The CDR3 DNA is TGTGCCAGCAGCCGAGGGACAGGGGGAACCGGGGAGCTGTTTTTT. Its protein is CASSRGTGGTGELFF.

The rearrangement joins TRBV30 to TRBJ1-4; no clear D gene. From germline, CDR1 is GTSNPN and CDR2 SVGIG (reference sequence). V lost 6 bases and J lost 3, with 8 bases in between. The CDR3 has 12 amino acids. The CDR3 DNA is TGTGCCTGTTACAGACCTAATGAAAAACTGTTTTTT. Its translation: CACYRPNEKLFF.

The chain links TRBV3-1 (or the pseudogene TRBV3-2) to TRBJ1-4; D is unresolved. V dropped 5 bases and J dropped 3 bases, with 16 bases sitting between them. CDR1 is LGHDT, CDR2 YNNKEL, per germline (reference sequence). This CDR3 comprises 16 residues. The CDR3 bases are TGTGCCAGCAGCGCCCGCCACGAAGCGGCTAATGAAAAACTGTTTTTT. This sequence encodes CASSARHEAANEKLFF.

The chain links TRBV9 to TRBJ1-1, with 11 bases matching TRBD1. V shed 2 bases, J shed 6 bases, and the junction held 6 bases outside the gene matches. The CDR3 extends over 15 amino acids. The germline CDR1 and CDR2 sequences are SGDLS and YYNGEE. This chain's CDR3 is CASSVSGQGVSEAFF. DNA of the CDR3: TGTGCCAGCAGCGTCTCGGGACAGGGGGTTTCTGAAGCTTTCTTT.

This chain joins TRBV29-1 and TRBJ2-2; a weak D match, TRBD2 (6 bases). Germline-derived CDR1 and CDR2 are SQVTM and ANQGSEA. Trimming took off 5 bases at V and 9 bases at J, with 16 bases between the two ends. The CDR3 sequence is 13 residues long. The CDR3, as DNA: TGCAGCGTTCTTGGGACTTCCGAGAGGGAGCTGTTTTTT. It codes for CSVLGTSERELFF.

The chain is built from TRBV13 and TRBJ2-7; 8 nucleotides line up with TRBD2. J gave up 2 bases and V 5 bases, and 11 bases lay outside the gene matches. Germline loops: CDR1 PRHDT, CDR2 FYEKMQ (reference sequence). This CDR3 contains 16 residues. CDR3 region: CASSRGASGGTYEQYV. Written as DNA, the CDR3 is TGTGCCAGCAGCAGGGGGGCCAGCGGGGGTACCTACGAGCAGTACGTC.

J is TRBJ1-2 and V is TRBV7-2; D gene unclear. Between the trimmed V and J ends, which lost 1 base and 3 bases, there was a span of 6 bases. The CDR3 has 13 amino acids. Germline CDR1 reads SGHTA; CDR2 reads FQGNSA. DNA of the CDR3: TGTGCCAGCAGCTTAGATAGCTACTATGGCTACACCTTC. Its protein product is CASSLDSYYGYTF.

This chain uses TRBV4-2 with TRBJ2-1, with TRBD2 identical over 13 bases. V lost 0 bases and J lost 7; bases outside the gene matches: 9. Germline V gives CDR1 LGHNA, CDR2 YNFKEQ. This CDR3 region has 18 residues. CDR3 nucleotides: TGTGCCAGCAGCCAAGAACCCCTACTAGCGGGGGGGAGAAATGAGCAGTTCTTC. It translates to CASSQEPLLAGGRNEQFF.

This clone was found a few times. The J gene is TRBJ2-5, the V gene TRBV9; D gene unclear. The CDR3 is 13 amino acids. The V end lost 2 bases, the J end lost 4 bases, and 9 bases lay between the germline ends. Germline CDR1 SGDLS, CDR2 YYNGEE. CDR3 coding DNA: TGTGCCAGCAGCGTCTCCTACCGAGAGACCCAGTACTTC. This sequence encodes CASSVSYRETQYF. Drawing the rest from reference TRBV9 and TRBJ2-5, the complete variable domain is DSGVTQTPKHLITATGQRVTLRCSPRSGDLSVYWYQQSLDQGLQFLIQYYNGEERAKGNILERFSAQQFPDLHSELNLSSLELGDSALYFCASSVSYRETQYFGPGTRLLVL.

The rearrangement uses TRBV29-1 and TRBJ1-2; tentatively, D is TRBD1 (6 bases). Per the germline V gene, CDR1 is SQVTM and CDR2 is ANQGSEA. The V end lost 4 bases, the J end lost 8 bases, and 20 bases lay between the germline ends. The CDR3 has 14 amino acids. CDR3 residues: CSVGFQGTNRGYTF. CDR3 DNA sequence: TGCAGCGTTGGGTTCCAGGGGACCAATCGCGGCTACACCTTC.

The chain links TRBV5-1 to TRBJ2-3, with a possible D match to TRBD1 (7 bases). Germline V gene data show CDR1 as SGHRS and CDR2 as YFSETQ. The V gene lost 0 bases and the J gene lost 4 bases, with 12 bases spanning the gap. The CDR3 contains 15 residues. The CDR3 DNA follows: TGCGCCAGCAGCTTGGGGCAGGGGGACTCAGATACGCAGTATTTT. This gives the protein CASSLGQGDSDTQYF.

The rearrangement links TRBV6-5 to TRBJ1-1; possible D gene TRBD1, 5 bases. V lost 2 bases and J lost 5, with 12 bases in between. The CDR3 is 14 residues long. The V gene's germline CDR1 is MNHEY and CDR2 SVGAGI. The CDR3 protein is CASSYGQGPTEAFF. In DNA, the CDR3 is TGTGCCAGCAGTTACGGTCAGGGTCCGACTGAAGCTTTCTTT.